The 9 T cell receptor beta chains given below trace back to one sample, sequenced in a study of T-cell memory formation after mild COVID-19. TCRdb recomputed calls from the 5' RACE reads with MiXCR, one row per CDR3 protein. This sample yields some 350,000 distinct CDR3 sequences, of which about 15% are seen a single time; approximately 20% belongs to the top ten. The sequenced sample was PBMCs or a T cell subset sorted from them (not recorded which). The source of these receptors is a man between 18 and 29 years old who had mild COVID-19 (a few samples of this study predate the infection). Cell type and time point are not known.

In its sample, this clonotype was seen many times. The chain combines TRBV9 with TRBJ2-3; 7 bases are shared with TRBD1. The CDR3 covers 16 residues. V lost 4 bases, J lost 0 bases, and 8 bases stayed unmatched. Looked up from germline, CDR1 is SGDLS and CDR2 is YYNGEE. The CDR3 DNA follows: TGTGCCAGCAGCCTCCGGACAGGAACTAGCACAGATACGCAGTATTTT. Protein product: CASSLRTGTSTDTQYF.

This chain connects TRBV25-1 to TRBJ1-5, with TRBD1 as a possible D gene (5 bases). CDR1 and CDR2 from the germline V gene are MGHDK and SYGVNS. The CDR3 covers 16 residues. Trimming took 2 bases from V and 7 from J, leaving 18 bases between them. The DNA for the CDR3 is TGTGCCAGCAGTGAACATGGATGGTGGGGCGACCAGCCCCAGCATTTT. Protein: CASSEHGWWGDQPQHF.

V gene TRBV6-6 combines with J gene TRBJ1-2; the match to TRBD1 covers 11 bases. The CDR3 has 15 amino acids. Germline V gives CDR1 MNHNY, CDR2 SVGAGI (reference sequence). V trimming: 3 bases; J trimming: 8 bases; junction bases outside the gene matches: 8. Written as DNA, the CDR3 is TGTGCCAGCAGTTATTCCCGGACAGGGGGCAGAGGCTACACCTTC. Translated: CASSYSRTGGRGYTF.

This clonotype was observed at least ten times. This sequence joins TRBV6-4 and TRBJ2-2; D is perhaps TRBD1 (6 bases). V lost 3 bases to trimming and J lost 4 bases, with 6 bases between them. The CDR3 totals 13 residues. Germline V CDR1 and CDR2: MRHNA, SNTAGT. In nucleotides, the CDR3 is TGTGCCAGCAGTGAGGGGGCCACCGGGGAGCTGTTTTTT. Translation: CASSEGATGELFF.

This sequence joins TRBV4-1 and TRBJ2-2, with D unresolved. CDR1 and CDR2 (germline): MGHRA, YSYEKL. Trimming removed 3 bases from V and 5 bases from J, with 10 bases in between. This CDR3 spans 14 amino acids. The CDR3 DNA reads as TGCGCCAGCAGCCAGAACAGTGGGACCGGGGAGCTGTTTTTT. Protein: CASSQNSGTGELFF.

V and J are TRBV25-1 and TRBJ2-5; D is ambiguous. This CDR3 region has 13 residues. Germline V gene lookup returns CDR1 MGHDK and CDR2 SYGVNS. Trimming pared 3 bases from V and 2 bases from J, leaving 7 bases between. The DNA of the CDR3 is TGTGCCAGCAGTGATCCCAGGCAAGAGACCCAGTACTTC. It is translated as CASSDPRQETQYF.

This clonotype came up a few times. The chain recombines TRBV19 with TRBJ2-5; D is perhaps TRBD1 (6 bases). There are 19 residues in the CDR3. Germline V CDR1 and CDR2: LNHDA, SQIVND (reference sequence). V was shortened by 5 bases and J by 0 bases, with 25 bases between the two germline ends. DNA for the CDR3: TGTGCCAGTAGTGTCGAGTCTTTTGCAGGGGCCCGGTACCAAGAGACCCAGTACTTC. It is translated as CASSVESFAGARYQETQYF. Variable domain in full (rest from reference TRBV19 and TRBJ2-5): DGGITQSPKYLFRKEGQNVTLSCEQNLNHDAMYWYRQDPGQGLRLIYYSQIVNDFQKGDIAEGYSVSREKKESFPLTVTSAQKNPTAFYLCASSVESFAGARYQETQYFGPGTRLLVL.

The J gene is TRBJ2-1, the V gene TRBV6-2 or TRBV6-3; D may correspond to TRBD1 or TRBD2 (6 bases each). The CDR3 has 21 amino acids. V was clipped by 0 bases and J by 8 bases, with 32 bases between them. The germline gives CDR1 MNHEY, CDR2 SVGEGT. The DNA of the CDR3 is TGTGCCAGCAGTTACTCGGTCGGGGTGACAGGACAATCGGGGGTTTGGGATGAGCAGTTCTTC. It codes for CASSYSVGVTGQSGVWDEQFF.

J is TRBJ2-6 and V is TRBV10-3; D not certain. V lost 0 bases to trimming and J lost 1 base, with 1 base between them. The CDR3 is 14 amino acids. The germline V gene encodes CDR1 ENHRY and CDR2 SYGVKD. CDR3 region: CAISESSGANVLTF. CDR3 nucleotide sequence: TGTGCCATCAGTGAGTCATCTGGGGCCAACGTCCTGACTTTC.